The 25 T cell receptor beta chains listed next were all sequenced from one sample in a study of identical twins. TCRdb called the 5' RACE reads again in MiXCR, with one record for every CDR3 protein. The sample has approximately 1.8 million distinct CDR3 sequences, less than 40% seen once. The sequencing input was cord blood. All receptors derive from a newborn girl in good health.

This chain uses TRBV4-1 with TRBJ2-5; 8 nucleotides align to TRBD1. This CDR3 comprises 15 residues. The J segment lost 11 bases and the V segment lost 10 bases, leaving 21 bases of the junction unmatched. Per germline, CDR1 MGHRA and CDR2 YSYEKL. The CDR3 nucleotides read TGCGCCACCGCGGATGGGCAGGGGGCTTTCAATGAGCAGTACTTC. Translation gives CATADGQGAFNEQYF.

This clonotype was counted a few times. The chain uses TRBV12-3 or TRBV12-4 and TRBJ1-1, with 7 bases identical to TRBD1. The CDR3 spans 15 residues. The V segment lost 1 base and the J segment 4 bases; nucleotides outside the gene matches: 6. The CDR3: CASSLVAGGGTEAFF. The CDR3 DNA follows: TGTGCCAGCAGTTTAGTGGCAGGGGGAGGCACTGAAGCTTTCTTT.

J is TRBJ2-3 and V is TRBV21-1; TRBD2 is taken as the D call from the table, unchecked against the DNA. TRBV21-1 is labeled a pseudogene. This CDR3 contains 18 residues. The CDR3 bases are TGTGCCAGCAGCAAAGCGGAGGGGACTAGCGGGAGAACAGATACGCAGTATTTT. Its protein is CASSKAEGTSGRTDTQYF.

Concerning this clonotype itself: A read error is possible here, since a much larger clone lies one base away. The chain has TRBV29-1 and TRBJ2-5; D is unclear. The DNA matches TRBJ2-7 better at its end, which makes the J call doubtful. Per germline, CDR1 SQVTM and CDR2 ANQGSEA. The CDR3 spans 14 residues. The CDR3 region is CSVARGSTPYEQYF. CDR3 sequence (DNA): TGCAGCGTAGCTAGAGGTTCTACGCCCTACGAGCAGTACTTC.

This clonotype was seen more than once but under ten times. V is TRBV20-1 and J is TRBJ2-1; TRBD2 is a possible D gene (6 bases). Germline V gene data show CDR1 as DFQATT and CDR2 as SNEGSKA (reference sequence). V gave up 1 base and J gave up 0 bases, with 10 bases separating them. The CDR3 covers 15 residues. CDR3 amino acids: CSARGRESSYNEQFF. CDR3 DNA sequence: TGCAGTGCTAGAGGCCGGGAGAGCTCCTACAATGAGCAGTTCTTC.

This clonotype has a handful of counts. The CDR3 here is CASSRDRMNTGELFF. The CDR3 region has the DNA TGTGCCAGCAGCCGGGACAGGATGAACACCGGGGAGCTGTTTTTT. The V gene is TRBV7-9, the J gene TRBJ2-2; 8 bases map to TRBD1. V trimming: 5 bases; J trimming: 1 base; junction bases outside the gene matches: 3. The CDR3 spans 15 residues. CDR1 and CDR2 (germline): SEHNR, FQNEAQ (reference sequence).

The chain links TRBV25-1 to TRBJ1-4; D is unresolved. The V end lost 2 bases, the J end lost 2 bases, and 9 bases lay between the germline ends. The CDR3 is 15 amino acids. Germline V lookup: CDR1 MGHDK, CDR2 SYGVNS. The CDR3 nucleotides read TGTGCCAGCAGTGAAATTCGAGGCACTAATGAAAAACTGTTTTTT. Its translation is CASSEIRGTNEKLFF.

This clonotype was detected a few times. The V gene is TRBV6-4, the J gene TRBJ2-7; TRBD2 is a possible D gene (6 bases). Deletions cut 3 bases from V and 1 base from J, with 13 bases between. The CDR3 contains 15 residues. Germline V gene lookup returns CDR1 MRHNA and CDR2 SNTAGT. The CDR3 is CASSEEGSLSYEQYF. The CDR3 DNA reads TGTGCCAGCAGTGAGGAGGGGTCCCTATCCTACGAGCAGTACTTC.

Ten or more counts support this clonotype. V is TRBV2 and J is TRBJ2-3, with D possibly TRBD2 on 5 matching bases. Trimming took 8 bases from V and 2 from J, leaving 8 bases between them. This CDR3 contains 12 residues. Germline assignment: CDR1 SNHLY and CDR2 FYNNEI. The CDR3 DNA reads as TGTGCCAGCCGAGCGGACACAGATACGCAGTATTTT. Translation gives CASRADTDTQYF.

The rearrangement uses TRBV6-6 and TRBJ2-1; 9 bases agree with TRBD2. The J call may be in error: the DNA end matches TRBJ2-7 better. Germline V gives CDR1 MNHNY, CDR2 SVGAGI (reference sequence). The CDR3 spans 16 residues. CDR3 DNA: TGTGCCAGCAGTGACCCCCTAGCGGGGTTCTACAATGAGCAGTACTTC. It yields the protein CASSDPLAGFYNEQYF.

The chain combines TRBV28 with TRBJ2-1, with TRBD1 as a possible D gene (6 bases). The germline V gene has CDR1 MDHEN and CDR2 SYDVKM. CDR3 length equals 13 residues. The germline V and J ends were trimmed by 5 bases and 10 bases, with 15 bases remaining between them. CDR3 sequence: CASSIRKGVEQFF. The CDR3 nucleotides are TGTGCCAGCAGTATACGGAAGGGGGTCGAGCAGTTCTTC.

The chain recombines TRBV3-1 with TRBJ1-2; D uncertain. This CDR3 contains 13 residues. CDR1 is LGHDT, CDR2 YNNKEL, per germline (reference sequence). Trimming shortened V by 1 base and J by 4 bases, and 7 bases separated the two germline ends. CDR3 nucleotides: TGTGCCAGCAGCCAAGGACCTTTCTATGGCTACACCTTC. Translated, it gives CASSQGPFYGYTF.

With regard to this clonotype: This may be a read error, as it is one base from a much larger clone. V usage is TRBV4-2 and J usage is TRBJ1-2; unclear D gene. This CDR3 region has 15 residues. With 1 base removed from V and 2 bases from J, the gap between germline ends came to 11 bases. Looked up from germline, CDR1 is LGHNA and CDR2 is YNFKEQ. CDR3 DNA: TGTGCCAGCAGCCAAGTATCAGGTCCCAACTATGGCTACACCTTC. Amino acid sequence: CASSQVSGPNYGYTF.

V is TRBV27 and J is TRBJ2-7; no firm D call. Germline lookup yields CDR1 MNHEY and CDR2 SMNVEV (reference sequence). The length of the CDR3 is 16 residues. With 2 bases removed from V and 9 bases from J, the gap between germline ends came to 23 bases. CDR3 bases: TGTGCCAGCAGTTTAGCGGTCGTCCCTTGGTTACGCGGGCAGTACTTC. Protein product: CASSLAVVPWLRGQYF.

The chain carries TRBV5-1 and TRBJ2-3; the D is unclear. The CDR3 runs 15 residues. Trimming removed 0 bases from V and 0 bases from J, with 8 bases in between. CDR1 SGHRS and CDR2 YFSETQ come from the germline V gene. Here the CDR3 DNA reads TGCGCCAGCAGCTTGGAACAGTCTAGCACAGATACGCAGTATTTT. Its translation: CASSLEQSSTDTQYF.

This clonotype was seen only a few times. CDR3 loop: CASTESDQPQHF. The CDR3 DNA follows: TGTGCCAGCACCGAATCAGATCAGCCCCAGCATTTT. This chain connects TRBV28 to TRBJ1-5; no definite D call. V was shortened by 7 bases and J by 5 bases, with 9 bases between the two germline ends. CDR1 and CDR2 (germline): MDHEN, SYDVKM. The length of the CDR3 is 12 residues.

This clonotype was recorded once. The V and J genes are TRBV7-2 and TRBJ2-1; D remains ambiguous. The CDR3 is 11 residues long. Germline V lookup: CDR1 SGHTA, CDR2 FQGNSA. Trimming cost V 2 bases and J 13 bases, with 9 bases left between them. The CDR3 bases are TGTGCCAGCAGCTTAAGGAACAGTCAGTTCTTC. As protein: CASSLRNSQFF.

The V call is TRBV6-4, the J call TRBJ2-1, with 7 bases identical to TRBD1. The V gene's germline CDR1 is MRHNA and CDR2 SNTAGT. The junction had 12 bases not matched to a gene; V was cut back by 5 bases and J by 8 bases. This CDR3 region has 15 residues. The CDR3 DNA reads TGTGCCAGCAGTCGACGTCCGACAGGGATGGATGAGCAGTTCTTC. Amino acids: CASSRRPTGMDEQFF.

The V gene is TRBV10-1, the J gene TRBJ2-5, with D possibly being TRBD1 (5 bases). The closer fit of TRBJ2-7 to the DNA end suggests the J call may be wrong. From germline, CDR1 is WNHNN and CDR2 SYGVQD (reference sequence). CDR3 length: 13 amino acids. The chain's CDR3 is CASRTLDSCEQYF. In DNA form, the CDR3 reads TGCGCCAGCAGAACCCTAGACAGCTGCGAGCAGTACTTC.

Only a few counts were recorded for this clonotype. CDR3 nucleotide sequence: TGCGCCAGCAGCCCGGGATGGGACAGAGGATACGAGCAGTACTTC. It translates to CASSPGWDRGYEQYF. The gene calls are TRBV5-1 and TRBJ2-7, with 7 bases matching TRBD1. This CDR3 is built from 15 residues. The J segment lost 4 bases and the V segment lost 4 bases, leaving 11 bases of the junction unmatched. Germline V lookup: CDR1 SGHRS, CDR2 YFSETQ.

This clonotype was observed many times. This rearrangement joins TRBV27 to TRBJ2-1; the match to TRBD2 covers 9 bases. Trimming at V came to 6 bases and at J to 4 bases, leaving 7 bases not matched to a gene. The CDR3 length is 15 residues. Germline values: CDR1 MNHEY, CDR2 SMNVEV (reference sequence). CDR3 region: CASSLAGARYNEQFF. CDR3 coding DNA: TGTGCCAGCAGCTTAGCGGGGGCGAGGTACAATGAGCAGTTCTTC.

Details on this clonotype: One end of the junction does not line up with germline, which may come from a read error. The rearrangement uses TRBV5-1 and TRBJ2-7, with TRBD2 as a possible D gene (8 bases). Germline lookup yields CDR1 SGHRS and CDR2 YFSETQ. CDR3 size: 18 residues. For the CDR3, the DNA is TGCGCCAGCAGCTTGAGGGTTGGTAGCGGGGACAGCTCCTACGGGCAGTACTTC. The encoded protein is CASSLRVGSGDSSYGQYF.

This chain uses TRBV6-1 with TRBJ2-1, with 7 bases identical to TRBD1. TRBJ2-7 matches the DNA end more closely, so the J call is doubtful. Germline V gene data show CDR1 as MNHNS and CDR2 as SASEGT. The CDR3 totals 13 residues. DNA of the CDR3: TGTGCTACAAAACAGGGGCCGTACAATGAGCAGTACTTC. As protein: CATKQGPYNEQYF.

Here the CDR3 DNA reads TGCAGTGCTAGAGGGGGTTATATTCCAGGGAACACTGAAGCTTTCTTT. It is translated as CSARGGYIPGNTEAFF. The chain links TRBV20-1 to TRBJ1-1; D uncertain. Germline CDR1 is DFQATT and CDR2 is SNEGSKA (reference sequence). Trimming pared 1 base from V and 1 base from J, leaving 16 bases between. The CDR3 totals 16 residues.

This clonotype was seen a handful of times. The chain carries TRBV5-1 and TRBJ2-1, with 11 nucleotides matching TRBD2. After removal of 1 base from V and 6 bases from J, the junction contained 3 bases not matched to a gene. From germline, CDR1 is SGHRS and CDR2 YFSETQ. This CDR3 contains 15 residues. The CDR3 loop reads CASSLPSGGLNEQFF. The CDR3 DNA reads TGCGCCAGCAGCTTGCCTAGCGGGGGGCTCAATGAGCAGTTCTTC.